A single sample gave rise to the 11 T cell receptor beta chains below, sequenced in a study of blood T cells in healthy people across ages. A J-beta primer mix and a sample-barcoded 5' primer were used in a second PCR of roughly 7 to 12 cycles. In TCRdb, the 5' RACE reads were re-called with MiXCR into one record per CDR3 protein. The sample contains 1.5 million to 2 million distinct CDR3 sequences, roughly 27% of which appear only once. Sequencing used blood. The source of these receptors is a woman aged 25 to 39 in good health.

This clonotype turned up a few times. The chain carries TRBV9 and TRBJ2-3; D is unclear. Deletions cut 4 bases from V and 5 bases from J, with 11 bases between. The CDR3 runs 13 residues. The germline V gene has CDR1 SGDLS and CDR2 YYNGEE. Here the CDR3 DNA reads TGTGCCAGCAGCTTCCGGACCAAAGATACGCAGTATTTT. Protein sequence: CASSFRTKDTQYF. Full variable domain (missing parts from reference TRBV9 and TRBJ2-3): DSGVTQTPKHLITATGQRVTLRCSPRSGDLSVYWYQQSLDQGLQFLIQYYNGEERAKGNILERFSAQQFPDLHSELNLSSLELGDSALYFCASSFRTKDTQYFGPGTRLTVL.

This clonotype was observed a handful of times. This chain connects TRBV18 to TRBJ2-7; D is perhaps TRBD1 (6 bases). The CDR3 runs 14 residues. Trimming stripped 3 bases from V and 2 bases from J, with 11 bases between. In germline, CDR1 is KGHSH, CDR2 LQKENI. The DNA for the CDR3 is TGTGCCAGCTCACCCGCGCAGGGGACCTACGAGCAGTACTTC. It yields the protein CASSPAQGTYEQYF.

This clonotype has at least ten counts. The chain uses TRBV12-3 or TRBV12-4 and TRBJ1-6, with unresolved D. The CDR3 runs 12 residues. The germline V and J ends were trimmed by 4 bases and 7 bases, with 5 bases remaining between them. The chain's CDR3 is CASSSTNSPLHF. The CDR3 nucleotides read TGTGCCAGCAGTTCAACCAATTCACCCCTCCACTTT.

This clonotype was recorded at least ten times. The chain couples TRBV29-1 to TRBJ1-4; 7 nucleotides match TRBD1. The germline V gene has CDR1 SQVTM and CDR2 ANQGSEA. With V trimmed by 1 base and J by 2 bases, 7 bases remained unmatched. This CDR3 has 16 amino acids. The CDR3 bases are TGCAGCGTTGAAGTCCCAGGGGGGGGCACTAATGAAAAACTGTTTTTT. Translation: CSVEVPGGGTNEKLFF. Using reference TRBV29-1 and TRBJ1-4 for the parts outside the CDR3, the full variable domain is SAVISQKPSRDICQRGTSLTIQCQVDSQVTMMFWYRQQPGQSLTLIATANQGSEATYESGFVIDKFPISRPNLTFSTLTVSNMSPEDSSIYLCSVEVPGGGTNEKLFFGSGTQLSVL.

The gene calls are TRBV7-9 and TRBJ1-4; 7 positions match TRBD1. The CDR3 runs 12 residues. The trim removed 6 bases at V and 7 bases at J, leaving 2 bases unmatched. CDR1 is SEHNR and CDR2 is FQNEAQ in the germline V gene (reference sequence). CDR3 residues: CASRTGIEKLFF. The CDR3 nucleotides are TGTGCCAGCAGGACAGGGATTGAAAAACTGTTTTTT.

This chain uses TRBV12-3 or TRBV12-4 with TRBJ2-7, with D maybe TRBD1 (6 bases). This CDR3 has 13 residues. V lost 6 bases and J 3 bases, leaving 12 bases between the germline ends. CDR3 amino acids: CASRRQVGYEQYF. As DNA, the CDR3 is TGTGCCAGCAGGAGACAGGTCGGCTACGAGCAGTACTTC.

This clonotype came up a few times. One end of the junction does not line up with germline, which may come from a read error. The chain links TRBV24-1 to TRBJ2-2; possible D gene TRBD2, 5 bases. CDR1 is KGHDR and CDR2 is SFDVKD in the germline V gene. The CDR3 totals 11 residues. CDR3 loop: CATRSSGERFF. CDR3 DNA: TGTGCCACCCGCTCCTCCGGGGAGCGGTTTTTT.

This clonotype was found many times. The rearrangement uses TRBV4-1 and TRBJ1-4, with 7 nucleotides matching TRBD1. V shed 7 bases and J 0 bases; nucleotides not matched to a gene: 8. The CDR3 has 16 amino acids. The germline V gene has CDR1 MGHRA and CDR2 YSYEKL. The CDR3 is CASKQGFGATNEKLFF. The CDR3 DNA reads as TGCGCCAGCAAACAGGGGTTTGGGGCAACTAATGAAAAACTGTTTTTT.

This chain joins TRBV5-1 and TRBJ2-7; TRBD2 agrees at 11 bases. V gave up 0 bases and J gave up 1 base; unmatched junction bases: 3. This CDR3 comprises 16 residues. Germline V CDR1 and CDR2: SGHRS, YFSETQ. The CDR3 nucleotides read TGCGCCAGCAGCTTGGAGGCTAGCGGGGGGTCCTACGAGCAGTACTTC. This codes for CASSLEASGGSYEQYF.

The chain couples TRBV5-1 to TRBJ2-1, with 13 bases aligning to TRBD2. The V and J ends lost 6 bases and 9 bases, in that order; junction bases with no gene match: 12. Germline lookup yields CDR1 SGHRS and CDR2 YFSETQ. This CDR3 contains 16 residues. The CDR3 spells CASTRSTSGRAGEQFF. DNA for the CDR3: TGCGCCAGCACCCGCTCCACTAGCGGGAGGGCTGGTGAGCAGTTCTTC.

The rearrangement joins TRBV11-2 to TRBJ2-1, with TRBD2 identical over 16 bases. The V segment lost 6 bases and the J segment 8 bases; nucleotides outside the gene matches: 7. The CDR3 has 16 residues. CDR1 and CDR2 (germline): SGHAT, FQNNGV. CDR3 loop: CASRLGLAGGWDEQFF. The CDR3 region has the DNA TGTGCCAGCAGGTTGGGACTAGCGGGAGGGTGGGATGAGCAGTTCTTC.